This T cell receptor beta chain is drawn from a study of T cell repertoires in cytomegalovirus infection. Overall study context: Selected CMV epitopes included recently identified HLA-C-restricted ones as well as well-studied HLA-B-restricted ones.

This clonotype was counted only a few times. The antigen is undetermined. TCRdb independently ran MiXCR on the reads; one entry per CDR3 protein. The sample records around 78,000 distinct CDR3 sequences, approximately 42% being singletons. V was trimmed by 4 bases and J by 4 bases, leaving 8 bases between them. The CDR3 covers 14 residues. The germline gives CDR1 KGHSH, CDR2 LQKENI. Findings of the study overall: HLA-C-restricted CMV clonotypes gave the most frequent clonotype in two of eight donors. Public TCR beta family frequency separated CMV-and-HLA carriers, including in an independent cohort.

The sequence derives from a human donor in good health (CMV status not recorded). Some clones in this sample may be carry-over from other donors' samples. The sequenced sample was CD8+ T cells from cultured PBMCs, obtained from culture after CMV antigen stimulation. This sequence joins TRBV18 and TRBJ1-6; D not certain. The DNA of the CDR3 is TGTGCCAGCTCACGGTCGGTGTATAATTCACCCCTCCACTTT. Amino acids: CASSRSVYNSPLHF.